This T cell receptor beta chain comes out of a study of cytomegalovirus exposure and HLA in healthy donors. General study findings and limits: Among TCR beta chains of equal frequency, HLA-associated ones were more clonally expanded in a later analysis. TCR beta sequences reportedly predicted most subjects' HLA-A and HLA-B alleles accurately. What a later analysis showed was that several of the most significant clusters appeared linked to common viral pathogens. In vitro, three CMV-associated chains proved specific for CMV antigens.

Primers: 60 Vbeta forward and 13 Jbeta reverse. Profiled with immunoSEQ multiplex PCR; TCRdb holds only in-frame clones, not every one. The sample records 50,000 to 65,000 clones, 70% to 75% being singletons. As concerns this clone: Its antigen is unknown.

Germline V gene sequence: CDR1 MNHEY, CDR2 SVGAGI. V lost 5 bases, J lost 4 bases, and 6 bases stayed unmatched. The CDR3 length is 15 residues. This TCR was sampled from a young woman in good health and CMV-seronegative. The J gene is TRBJ2-2, the V gene TRBV6-5; TRBD1 matches at 8 bases. The sequenced sample consisted of PBMCs. CDR3 sequence reads: CASSAGGPGTGELFF. CDR3 sequence (DNA): TGTGCCAGCAGTGCAGGGGGCCCTGGCACCGGGGAGCTGTTTTTT.